The 13 T cell receptor beta chains reported below all come from one sample, sequenced in a study of OX40 agonist ivuxolimab in advanced cancers. Produced via immunoSEQ multiplex PCR; TCRdb's table is partial and in-frame only. The table shows tens of thousands of clones, with around four fifths occurring only once. The starting material was CD4+ or CD8+ T cells sorted from blood, obtained in a trial of the OX40 agonist ivuxolimab. These receptors were collected from an adult with an advanced solid tumor such as melanoma, head and neck, liver or kidney cancer.

The chain links TRBV27 to TRBJ1-1, with unresolved D. The germline V and J ends were trimmed by 3 bases and 3 bases, with 8 bases remaining between them. The CDR3 spans 13 residues. Germline V CDR1 and CDR2: MNHEY, SMNVEV (reference sequence). CDR3 nucleotide sequence: TGTGCCAGCAGTTTTAAACGAGACACTGAAGCTTTCTTT. This gives the protein CASSFKRDTEAFF.

The CDR3 DNA reads as TGTGCCAGCAGTTTTTTGGTCAGGGGTGGCACCGGGGAGCTGTTTTTT. It codes for CASSFLVRGGTGELFF. The rearrangement joins TRBV27 to TRBJ2-2; D is perhaps TRBD1 (6 bases). Germline V lookup: CDR1 MNHEY, CDR2 SMNVEV (reference sequence). Between the trimmed V and J ends, which lost 3 bases and 4 bases, there was a span of 15 bases. This CDR3 has 16 residues.

This clone has only one observation. This chain connects TRBV6-1 to TRBJ1-4; the D gene is possibly TRBD1 (5 bases). V shed 6 bases and J shed 7 bases, with 15 bases lying between them. The germline V gene has CDR1 MNHNS and CDR2 SASEGT. This CDR3 contains 14 residues. The CDR3 nucleotides read TGTGCCAGCAGAGGAGGGGACCTACGTGAAAAACTGTTTTTT. This codes for CASRGGDLREKLFF.

J is TRBJ2-7 and V is TRBV9; 10 bases map to TRBD2. The ends lost 3 bases at V and 0 bases at J; junction bases unmatched: 6. The CDR3 is made up of 16 amino acids. The germline V gene encodes CDR1 SGDLS and CDR2 YYNGEE. The CDR3 DNA reads TGTGCCAGCAGCGCAGGACTAGCGGACCCCTCCTACGAGCAGTACTTC. This gives the protein CASSAGLADPSYEQYF.

The V gene is TRBV5-4, the J gene TRBJ2-5, with D possibly matching TRBD1 (5 bases). The CDR3 consists of 13 residues. CDR1 is SGHNT, CDR2 YYREEE, per germline (reference sequence). V was cut by 3 bases and J by 2 bases, with 8 bases left in between. In DNA, the CDR3 is TGTGCCAGCAGCTCCAGACAGCAAGAGACCCAGTACTTC. This encodes CASSSRQQETQYF.

The chain has TRBV11-3 and TRBJ2-3; D remains unclear. V was cut by 0 bases and J by 4 bases, with 11 bases left in between. The CDR3 totals 15 residues. Germline CDR1 is SGHNT and CDR2 is YENEEA. The CDR3 here is CASSLDHSKADTQYF. The CDR3 nucleotides read TGTGCCAGCAGCTTAGATCACTCCAAGGCAGATACGCAGTATTTT.

The chain has TRBV11-1 and TRBJ2-1; maybe TRBD1 (6 bases). CDR3 length: 15 residues. Between the trimmed V and J ends, which lost 2 bases and 4 bases, there was a span of 12 bases. From germline, CDR1 is SGHAT and CDR2 FQDESV (reference sequence). The CDR3 here is CASSLNRESYNEQFF. CDR3 coding DNA: TGTGCCAGCAGCTTAAACAGGGAAAGTTACAATGAGCAGTTCTTC.

The chain employs TRBV9 and TRBJ1-3, with D possibly TRBD1 on 5 matching bases. Trimming stripped 4 bases from V and 2 bases from J, with 10 bases between. The germline V gene has CDR1 SGDLS and CDR2 YYNGEE. The length of the CDR3 is 14 residues. CDR3 in DNA: TGTGCCAGCAGCCCGGGGGTGGCTGGAAACACCATATATTTT. Residues: CASSPGVAGNTIYF.

The chain couples TRBV19 to TRBJ2-1, with 15 bases identical to TRBD2. Losses at the gene ends were 6 bases for V and 9 bases for J; bases not matched to a gene: 6. The germline gives CDR1 LNHDA, CDR2 SQIVND (reference sequence). This CDR3 comprises 15 residues. In DNA form, the CDR3 reads TGTGCCAGTAGCCCGGGACTAGCGGGAGGCGGTGAGCAGTTCTTC. Translated, it gives CASSPGLAGGGEQFF.

This clone has a single count. This sequence joins TRBV5-8 and TRBJ2-3, with a tentative D call TRBD2 (6 bases). CDR1 SGHTS and CDR2 YDEGEE come from the germline V gene. The V end was cut by 3 bases, the J end by 2 bases, with 10 bases between. This CDR3 has 14 amino acids. The CDR3 is CASSWGLNTDTQYF. The CDR3 region has the DNA TGTGCCAGCAGCTGGGGACTGAACACAGATACGCAGTATTTT. Full variable domain (outside the CDR3, taken from reference TRBV5-8 and TRBJ2-3): EAGVTQSPTHLIKTRGQQATLRCSPISGHTSVYWYQQALGLGLQFLLWYDEGEERNRGNFPPRFSGRQFPNYSSELNVNALELEDSALYLCASSWGLNTDTQYFGPGTRLTVL.

The chain carries TRBV28 and TRBJ1-2; maybe TRBD1 (6 bases). V lost 7 bases and J 8 bases, leaving 23 bases between the germline ends. This CDR3 comprises 15 residues. Germline V gene data show CDR1 as MDHEN and CDR2 as SYDVKM. CDR3 coding DNA: TGTGCCAGCATAGTTGCGACAGGCCGGTTTCGGGGCTACACCTTC. Translation: CASIVATGRFRGYTF.

The V call is TRBV18, the J call TRBJ1-1; D is uncertain. Germline V lookup: CDR1 KGHSH, CDR2 LQKENI. This CDR3 comprises 14 residues. The germline V and J ends were trimmed by 6 bases and 11 bases, with 22 bases remaining between them. As DNA, the CDR3 is TGTGCCAGCTCGCCCACCGACCTCGTAGGGATTGCTTTCTTT. This gives the protein CASSPTDLVGIAFF.

The chain joins TRBV7-2 to TRBJ1-1; D gene unclear. V lost 2 bases to trimming and J lost 1 base, with 5 bases between them. Germline V gives CDR1 SGHTA, CDR2 FQGNSA. This CDR3 has 13 amino acids. Here the CDR3 reads CASSLLGNTEAFF. CDR3 nucleotide sequence: TGTGCCAGCAGCTTATTAGGGAACACTGAAGCTTTCTTT.